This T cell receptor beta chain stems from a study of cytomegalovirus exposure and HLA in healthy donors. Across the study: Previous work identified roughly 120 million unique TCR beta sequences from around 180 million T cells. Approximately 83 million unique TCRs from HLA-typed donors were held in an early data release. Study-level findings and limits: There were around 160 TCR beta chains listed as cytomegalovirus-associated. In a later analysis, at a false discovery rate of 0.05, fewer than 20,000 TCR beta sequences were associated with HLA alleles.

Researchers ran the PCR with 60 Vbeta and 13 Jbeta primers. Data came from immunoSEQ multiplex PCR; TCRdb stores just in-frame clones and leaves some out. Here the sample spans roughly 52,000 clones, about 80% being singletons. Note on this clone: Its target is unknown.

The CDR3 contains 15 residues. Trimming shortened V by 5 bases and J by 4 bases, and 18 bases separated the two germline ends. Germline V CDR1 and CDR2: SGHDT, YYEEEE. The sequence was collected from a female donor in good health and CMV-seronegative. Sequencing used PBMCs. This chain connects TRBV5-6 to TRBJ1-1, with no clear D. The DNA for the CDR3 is TGTGCCAGCAGTTGGGCCATACGGTCGCGCACTGAAGCTTTCTTT. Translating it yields CASSWAIRSRTEAFF.